This record covers a single TCR beta chain. This clonotype was picked up many times. The antigen it recognizes is unknown. Within one base of it there is no much larger clone, and no base qualities were kept. The sample is drawn from a study of CD8 T cells in ankylosing spondylitis (dated by TCRdb to about 2017). Some background on the complete study: T cell receptor beta repertoires were profiled in healthy donors and ankylosing spondylitis patients so that disease-linked TCR variants could be found. Peripheral blood samples were taken, and synovial fluid was additionally collected from ankylosing spondylitis patients. In total, the full study cohort was made up of 85 to 140 healthy donors and 25 ankylosing spondylitis patients.

Clipping removes 3 bases from V and 8 bases from J, with 8 as the unmatched junction base count. Including cysteine and phenylalanine, the CDR3 has 15 amino acids. Of all the DNA, just the CDR3 is kept, 45 bases in frame from base 1. Based on the germline V gene, the CDR1 and CDR2 sequences are KGHSH and LQKENI. The sample was run on an Illumina HiSeq 2500. Quantitative 5'-RACE with molecular barcodes was used to prepare TCR beta libraries. Per the original workflow: To identify disease-linked TCR variants, a new computational method was used, one built on a probabilistic model of VDJ rearrangement. The public reads were quality trimmed at Q25 with fastp and then assembled into clones with MiXCR by TCRdb, keeping productive beta chains. Rows with one shared CDR3 protein collapse into an entry with the most common genes and DNA. These V and J calls are TCRdb output, not the study's own analysis. Across this sample there are some 200,000 distinct CDR3 sequences, with around a sixth seen only once. The ten largest clones take up 4.3% of the sample.

Results and caveats for the whole study, not just this receptor: Blood from ankylosing spondylitis patients appeared to be characterized by a TCR beta motif made up of several highly homologous amino acid variants. The disease-linked clones had a CD8+ phenotype and were found at relatively low frequencies in peripheral blood. Some motif variants had previously been reported in the synovial fluid and blood of reactive arthritis patients, which suggests shared mechanisms of disease initiation. Significant enrichment of the disease-linked clones was reported in matched synovial fluid samples from ankylosing spondylitis patients.

Recombination linked TRBV18 to TRBJ2-1; 9 junctional bases match TRBD1. Specimen: blood, either unsorted or a sorted T cell fraction (not recorded which). The sequence came from a male donor aged 10-30 years with ankylosing spondylitis or in good health (not recorded which). Donor details come from another sample of the same person, matched by shared clones. Read as DNA, the sequence is TGTGCCAGCTCACCTGGACAGGGGACTGTTGATGAGCAGTTCTTC. It codes for CASSPGQGTVDEQFF.